This TCR beta chain was recorded in a study of blood T cell repertoires in COVID-19 (TCRdb year 2020). Regarding the research as a whole: Samples covering the acute and convalescent phases of COVID-19 were provided by collaborators in the United States, Italy and Spain. The prospective study material was composed of cDNA or gDNA derived from T cells, B-cell-depleted T cells, or PBMCs. The dataset comprised deeply sampled blood TCRbeta repertoires from subjects exposed to, actively infected with, or recovered from COVID-19. The repertoires were made available in a free public database intended to serve as a resource for research on the immune response to SARS-CoV-2. The samples were drawn from the first 160 participants of the ongoing ImmuneRACE study and from 950 to 1,500 subjects provided by 6 global collaborators. Nearly every sample came with metadata listing a de-identified subject ID, COVID-19 status, age in years and sex. Where HLA class I and class II types were available, the types were taken from metadata supplied by the sample provider, not from assay-based typing.

Details on this clone: It has no known antigen specificity. No base-level quality is on record; no much larger clone is a single base apart.

The germline V gene (reference sequence) sets CDR1 to GTSNPN and CDR2 to SVGIG. From the cysteine through the phenylalanine, the CDR3 covers 15 amino acids. Only the CDR3 part of the read is kept: 45 bases, read in frame from the first base. V is clipped by 1 base and J by 2 bases, and the sequence between their germline boundaries is 9 bases long. Points the paper makes about the study in general: The quantity of clinical and demographic metadata differed by source and by participant and was supplied without curation.

TCRbeta CDR3 regions were amplified from genomic DNA by means of the immunoSEQ Assay, a bias-controlled multiplex PCR. The published analysis was carried out like this. Within the assay, amplification of reference gene primers was used to estimate how many nucleated cells each sample contained. To quantify the absolute abundance of each unique TCRbeta CDR3 rearrangement, sequence reads were collapsed and filtered. Productive Simpson clonality was computed per sample as the square root of Simpson's diversity index over productive rearrangements. What TCRdb holds here is the immuneACCESS table cut down to in-frame rearrangements. Part of the clones is not present; checked against another copy, under half of the missing clones reflect an unresolved V gene, and the others are unexplained. The DNA gave D and trimming, while V, J and clone size come from that table. A total of more than 400,000 clones appear in this sample, approximately 85% of them only once. The ten largest clones add up to about 3.2% of the sample.

Whole blood was collected in K2EDTA tubes by collaborating institutions according to the institutions' own protocols. For TCRbeta analysis, collaborators shipped samples in one of three forms: frozen whole blood, isolated PBMCs, or DNA extracted from either of those sample types. Sequenced sample: peripheral blood. The sequence was obtained from a human donor in a cohort sampled during active COVID-19. This sequence uses TRBV30 and TRBJ2-6; no D gene is confidently identified. The bases are TGTGCCTGGAGTGGCGATCCCCCTGGGGCCAACGTCCTGACTTTC. Its protein product is CAWSGDPPGANVLTF. When the CDR3 is completed using the reference TRBV30 and TRBJ2-6 genes on either side, the full variable domain is SQTIHQWPATLVQPVGSPLSLECTVEGTSNPNLYWYRQAAGRGLQLLFYSVGIGQISSEVPQNLSASRPQDRQFILSSKKLLLSDSGFYLCAWSGDPPGANVLTFGAGSRLTVL.